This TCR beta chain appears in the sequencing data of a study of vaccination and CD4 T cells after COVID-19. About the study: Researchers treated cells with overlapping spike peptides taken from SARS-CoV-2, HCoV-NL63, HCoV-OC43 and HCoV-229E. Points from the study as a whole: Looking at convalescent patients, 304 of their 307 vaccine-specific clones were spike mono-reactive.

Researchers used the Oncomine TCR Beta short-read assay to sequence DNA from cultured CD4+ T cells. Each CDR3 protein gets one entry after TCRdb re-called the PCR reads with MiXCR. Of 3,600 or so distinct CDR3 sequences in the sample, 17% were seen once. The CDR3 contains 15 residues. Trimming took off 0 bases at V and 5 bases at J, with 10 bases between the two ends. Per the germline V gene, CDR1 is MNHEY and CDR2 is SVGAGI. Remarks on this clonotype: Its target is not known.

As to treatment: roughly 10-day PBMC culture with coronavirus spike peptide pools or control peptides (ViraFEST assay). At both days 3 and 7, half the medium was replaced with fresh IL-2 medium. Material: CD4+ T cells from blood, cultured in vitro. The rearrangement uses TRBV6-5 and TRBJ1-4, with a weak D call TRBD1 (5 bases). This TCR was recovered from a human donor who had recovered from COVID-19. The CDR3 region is CASSYSFQGNEKLFF. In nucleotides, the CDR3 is TGTGCCAGCAGTTACTCGTTTCAGGGAAATGAAAAACTGTTTTTT.